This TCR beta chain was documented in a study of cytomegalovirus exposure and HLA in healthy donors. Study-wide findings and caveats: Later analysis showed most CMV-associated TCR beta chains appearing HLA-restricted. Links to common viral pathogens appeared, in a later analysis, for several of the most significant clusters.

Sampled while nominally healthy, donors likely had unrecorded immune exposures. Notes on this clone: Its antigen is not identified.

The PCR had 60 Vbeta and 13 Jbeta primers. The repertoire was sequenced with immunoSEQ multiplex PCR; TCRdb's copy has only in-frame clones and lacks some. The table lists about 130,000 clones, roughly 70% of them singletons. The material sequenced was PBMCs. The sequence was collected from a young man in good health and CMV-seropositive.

The CDR3 DNA reads as TGCGCCAGCAGCCGCGGGAAGAACACTGAAGCTTTCTTT. Amino acids: CASSRGKNTEAFF. The rearrangement uses TRBV5-1 and TRBJ1-1, with D hard to call. The germline CDR1 and CDR2 sequences are SGHRS and YFSETQ. V lost 4 bases to trimming and J lost 1 base, with 8 bases between them. This CDR3 comprises 13 residues.